This TCR beta chain was retrieved from a study of T cell responses to AZD1222 COVID-19 vaccine (dated by TCRdb to 2020 to 2023). In terms of the full investigation: AZD1222 recipients whose second dose came at about 4 weeks and those whose second dose came at about 12 weeks were combined into one group, since spike-specific TCR depth and breadth did not differ between the two schedules. TCR sequencing was performed for 233 trial participants, of whom some 200 were given two doses of AZD1222 and around 25 were given two doses of MenACWY control vaccine. Trial participants were enrolled into age subgroups of 18-55, 56-69 and 70-plus years, which contained around 150, 28 and 57 TCR-sequenced participants, respectively.

The CDR3 regions of human TCRbeta chains were analyzed by immunosequencing. As for the authors' bioinformatics: TCRs in the repertoires were compared against a reference library of SARS-CoV-2-specific TCRs that had been generated with the MIRA antigen-specificity platform. Breadth meant the fraction of unique TCRs that were SARS-CoV-2-associated, whereas depth meant the fraction of total T cells that were SARS-CoV-2-associated. Using the MIRA data, every spike-specific TCR was mapped to the spike region that the TCR reacted to and assigned to either a CD4 or a CD8 class. Log10-transformed breadth and depth values were compared by one-way ANOVA with Sidak's multiple comparisons tests. TCRdb took this table from immuneACCESS and kept in-frame rearrangements with V and J called. Such tables lack part of the clones; where checked against another copy, unresolved V genes explain under half of the gap, and the rest is unexplained. From that table come the V and J calls and clone size; the DNA was used to work out D and trimming. In all, the sample holds under 200,000 clones, and around 93% of those were seen once. The top ten clones comprise about 9% of the sample.

As concerns this clone: Its binding antigen is unknown. The input lacks base qualities; no much larger clone sits a single base away.

What the research found in general, with its limitations: Conclusions about previously exposed vaccinees are limited because only six or seven AZD1222 recipients were SARS-CoV-2 seropositive at baseline. In the small 56-69-year group, the increase in depth fell short of significance, most likely because of low power. Vaccine-associated CD4 TCRs spanned the whole spike protein, with dominant responses in regions 160-218 and 743-854. Because no samples from the day 14 peak response were available, repertoires could be characterized only after the peak T cell response. Reportedly, close to half of the unique spike-specific TCRs recognized epitopes lying outside the regions that are mutated in the B.1.351 and B.1.1.7 variants. Participants were mostly white British, with more females than males. The authors suggested clonal diversity may have been underestimated. Spike-specific TCR breadth and depth rose significantly after two AZD1222 doses compared with day 0 and with MenACWY recipients.

A distance of 2 bases separates the germline ends of V and J, which lose 0 bases and 0 bases respectively. Including cysteine and phenylalanine, the CDR3 has 13 amino acids. Of all the DNA, just the CDR3 is kept, 39 bases in frame from base 1. As encoded in the germline V gene (reference sequence), CDR1 is MNHEY while CDR2 is SMNVEV. Explained via the paper, the time point label denotes: baseline before first vaccination. Vaccinee samples were obtained from the UK trials COV001 and COV002, which included a single-blind randomized controlled phase 2/3 trial of AZD1222 (ChAdOx1 nCoV-19) in healthy adults. For TCRbeta chain sequencing, PBMC samples from trial participants were taken at day 0 and at day 28 after the second dose.

Sample: peripheral blood, taken on day 0 of AZD1222 vaccination. Here the chain combines TRBV27 and TRBJ1-1, with no confidently assigned D gene. This TCR came from an adult in good health. The DNA sequence is as follows: TGTGCCAGCAGTTTATCCATGAACACTGAAGCTTTCTTT. It translates as CASSLSMNTEAFF.